This T cell receptor (beta chain) was sequenced in a study of T-cell memory formation after mild COVID-19. Study-level results: Still unconfirmed is whether the second-wave clones peaking on day 37 recognized SARS-CoV-2.

V gave up 7 bases and J gave up 6 bases, with 13 bases separating them. The CDR3 has 13 amino acids. With regard to this clonotype: What it binds is unknown.

A single record per CDR3 protein comes from TCRdb applying MiXCR to the 5' RACE reads. Of under 350,000 distinct CDR3 sequences in the sample, around 15% were seen once. The chain is built from TRBV12-3 or TRBV12-4 and TRBJ2-1; the D gene could be TRBD1 or TRBD2 (5 bases each). This sequence originates from a young man who had mild COVID-19 (a few samples of this study predate the infection). Cell type and time point are not known. Sequencing used PBMCs or a T cell subset sorted from them (not recorded which). The CDR3 region has the DNA TGTGCCAGCAAGGGGACCCGAGGCAATGAGCAGTTCTTC. Translation: CASKGTRGNEQFF.